The next 12 T cell receptor beta chains were all read from a single sample in a study of siplizumab effects on memory and regulatory T cells. Using immunoSEQ multiplex PCR, the repertoire was profiled, and TCRdb retains in-frame clones only, with some absent. The table records 100,000 to 120,000 clones, roughly 90% of them present only once. Source material: CD4+ T cells sorted from blood. The receptors were sampled from a human donor in good health.

J is TRBJ2-1 and V is TRBV11-3; D call uncertain. The ends were cut back, 5 bases at V and 6 bases at J, with 8 bases in the middle. The CDR3 is made up of 12 amino acids. Looked up from germline, CDR1 is SGHNT and CDR2 is YENEEA. The CDR3 sequence: CASSRQPNEQFF. CDR3 in DNA: TGTGCCAGCAGCCGACAACCCAATGAGCAGTTCTTC.

The chain has TRBV5-4 and TRBJ2-7, with a weak D call TRBD2 (5 bases). The CDR3 consists of 13 residues. The V end lost 0 bases, the J end lost 3 bases, and 7 bases lay between the germline ends. CDR1 and CDR2 from the germline V gene are SGHNT and YYREEE (reference sequence). CDR3 loop: CASSLAGIYEQYF. DNA of the CDR3: TGTGCCAGCAGCTTGGCGGGGATCTACGAGCAGTACTTC.

This clone was observed once. The chain is built from TRBV29-1 and TRBJ1-2; maybe TRBD1 (5 bases). Germline V gene data show CDR1 as SQVTM and CDR2 as ANQGSEA. CDR3 length equals 13 residues. The germline V and J ends were trimmed by 6 bases and 2 bases, with 13 bases remaining between them. CDR3 residues: CSVGLGPNYGYTF. As DNA, the CDR3 is TGCAGCGTGGGGCTGGGACCGAACTATGGCTACACCTTC.

The chain carries TRBV27 and TRBJ1-1, with a possible D match to TRBD1 (5 bases). V was pared by 4 bases and J by 0 bases, with 15 bases between. Germline V gene data show CDR1 as MNHEY and CDR2 as SMNVEV (reference sequence). The CDR3 is 16 amino acids. CDR3 nucleotides: TGTGCCAGCAGTTCCTACGGGGGATCAGTGAACACTGAAGCTTTCTTT. Amino acids: CASSSYGGSVNTEAFF.

The chain couples TRBV5-4 to TRBJ1-4; the D gene is possibly TRBD1 (5 bases). Germline CDR1 SGHNT, CDR2 YYREEE (reference sequence). Trimming left V 4 bases short and J 3 bases short, with 16 bases between. The CDR3 loop spans 16 amino acids. CDR3 coding DNA: TGTGCCAGCAGCCCCTCGACAGCTACGTCTAATGAAAAACTGTTTTTT. Translating it yields CASSPSTATSNEKLFF.

The chain couples TRBV7-6 to TRBJ1-1; 12 bases are shared with TRBD1. Unmatched junction bases numbered 5, after V lost 5 bases and J lost 1 base. The CDR3 has 16 amino acids. Germline V CDR1 and CDR2: SGHVS, FNYEAQ. CDR3 DNA: TGTGCCAGCAGCATAGGGACAGGGGGCACGAACACTGAAGCTTTCTTT. Translated: CASSIGTGGTNTEAFF.

The genes are TRBV18 and TRBJ2-7; D is possibly TRBD2 (6 bases). The CDR3 has 14 amino acids. Germline V lookup: CDR1 KGHSH, CDR2 LQKENI. The ends were cut back, 3 bases at V and 6 bases at J, with 15 bases in the middle. This chain's CDR3 is CASSPLGTQGEQYF. The DNA for the CDR3 is TGTGCCAGCTCACCGCTGGGGACTCAGGGCGAGCAGTACTTC.

The V gene is TRBV6-1, the J gene TRBJ2-7; D is possibly TRBD2 (6 bases). This CDR3 region has 14 residues. The V end lost 8 bases, the J end lost 2 bases, and 16 bases lay between the germline ends. CDR1 is MNHNS, CDR2 SASEGT, per germline. CDR3 DNA sequence: TGTGCCAGCCCTGGGGCGGGGCTAACCTACGAGCAGTACTTC. It specifies CASPGAGLTYEQYF.

The rearrangement uses TRBV10-3 and TRBJ2-3; TRBD1 matches at 8 bases. CDR3 length equals 15 residues. Germline V gene data show CDR1 as ENHRY and CDR2 as SYGVKD. Trimming cost V 6 bases and J 4 bases; bases outside gene matches: 9. This chain's CDR3 is CAIRDQRQGSDTQYF. In DNA form, the CDR3 reads TGTGCCATCAGAGACCAGCGACAGGGGTCAGATACGCAGTATTTT.

This sequence joins TRBV6-1 and TRBJ2-5, with D possibly matching TRBD1 (5 bases). V was shortened by 11 bases and J by 5 bases, with 18 bases between the two germline ends. The CDR3 runs to 13 residues. Germline lookup yields CDR1 MNHNS and CDR2 SASEGT. The CDR3 DNA follows: TGTGCCGGCGACTCCCAGGGCTGGGAGACCCAGTACTTC. Its protein product is CAGDSQGWETQYF.

The chain is built from TRBV19 and TRBJ2-5; D is possibly TRBD1 (6 bases). Deletions cut 10 bases from V and 1 base from J, with 19 bases between. The germline gives CDR1 LNHDA, CDR2 SQIVND (reference sequence). This CDR3 is built from 15 residues. The CDR3 is CATKLMTGLQETQYF. The CDR3 DNA sequence: TGTGCCACCAAACTAATGACAGGCCTCCAAGAGACCCAGTACTTC. The full variable domain, with the rest looked up from reference TRBV19 and TRBJ2-5, is DGGITQSPKYLFRKEGQNVTLSCEQNLNHDAMYWYRQDPGQGLRLIYYSQIVNDFQKGDIAEGYSVSREKKESFPLTVTSAQKNPTAFYLCATKLMTGLQETQYFGPGTRLLVL.

This chain joins TRBV6-1 and TRBJ2-3; 9 bases map to TRBD2. V shed 3 bases and J 2 bases; nucleotides not matched to a gene: 9. The CDR3 covers 17 residues. Per the germline V gene, CDR1 is MNHNS and CDR2 is SASEGT. The chain's CDR3 is CASSEGASGVITDTQYF. The CDR3 DNA is TGTGCCAGCAGTGAGGGGGCTAGCGGGGTTATCACAGATACGCAGTATTTT.